The 22 T cell receptor beta chains listed next were all sequenced from one sample in a study of blood T cell repertoires in COVID-19 (dated by TCRdb to the early 2020s). The library was generated by the immunoSEQ multiplex PCR assay. The clones in this table, taken by TCRdb from immuneACCESS, are in-frame only. Not every clone is retained; where verified, under half of the shortfall comes from an unresolved V gene, and the cause of the rest is unknown. The table for this sample lists about 310,000 clones; nearly 90% of them were counted only once. The ten largest clones capture 3.5% to 4.5% of the sample. The sequencing input was PBMCs or T cells enriched from blood (not recorded which). These receptors were obtained from a woman between 18 and 29 years old with acute COVID-19.

V is TRBV3-1 (or the pseudogene TRBV3-2) and J is TRBJ2-7; D unclear. Germline assignment: CDR1 LGHDT and CDR2 YNNKEL (reference sequence). This CDR3 contains 15 residues. V lost 7 bases and J lost 0, with 16 bases in between. The CDR3 DNA follows: TGTGCCAGCACTTTACCTAGGAGAACCTCCTACGAGCAGTACTTC. It translates to CASTLPRRTSYEQYF.

The rearrangement joins TRBV11-2 to TRBJ2-3, with 8 bases lining up with TRBD2. CDR3 size: 17 residues. Germline V gene sequence: CDR1 SGHAT, CDR2 FQNNGV. V was clipped by 3 bases and J by 0 bases; unmatched bases: 8. DNA of the CDR3: TGTGCCAGCAGCTTCCCAATTAGCGGGGAGAGCACAGATACGCAGTATTTT. Translating it yields CASSFPISGESTDTQYF.

Here the CDR3 DNA reads TGTGCCAGCTCACCTAAAGCGGGAGTGATGACAGATACGCAGTATTTT. Translation: CASSPKAGVMTDTQYF. V usage is TRBV18 and J usage is TRBJ2-3, with 8 bases identical to TRBD2. The J segment lost 3 bases and the V segment lost 3 bases, leaving 8 bases of the junction unmatched. CDR1 KGHSH and CDR2 LQKENI come from the germline V gene. The CDR3 runs to 16 residues.

The gene calls are TRBV29-1 and TRBJ1-1, with D uncertain. Germline V gene lookup returns CDR1 SQVTM and CDR2 ANQGSEA. V lost 6 bases to trimming and J lost 0 bases, with 11 bases between them. There are 13 residues in the CDR3. The CDR3 coding sequence is TGCAGCGTGGCTAGACTGATGAACACTGAAGCTTTCTTT. This translates into CSVARLMNTEAFF.

The J gene is TRBJ2-3, the V gene TRBV6-4; 12 nucleotides align to TRBD2. Germline CDR1 is MRHNA and CDR2 is SNTAGT. This CDR3 contains 15 residues. V was clipped by 8 bases and J by 3 bases; unmatched bases: 6. This CDR3 reads CASGKTSGSTDTQYF. DNA of the CDR3: TGTGCCAGCGGGAAGACTAGCGGGAGTACAGATACGCAGTATTTT.

This sequence joins TRBV9 and TRBJ2-5; no firm D call. Trimming removed 1 base at V and 4 bases at J, with 11 bases between. CDR1 and CDR2 (germline): SGDLS, YYNGEE. This CDR3 comprises 14 residues. The CDR3 sequence is CASSVLTTGETQYF. CDR3 nucleotides: TGTGCCAGCAGCGTATTAACCACCGGAGAGACCCAGTACTTC.

This chain uses TRBV7-9 with TRBJ1-2; 9 nucleotides align to TRBD1. CDR1 SEHNR and CDR2 FQNEAQ come from the germline V gene (reference sequence). The CDR3 runs 15 residues. Trimming took 5 bases from V and 0 from J; bases not matched to a gene: 4. This CDR3 is CASSPTGGTNYGYTF. The CDR3 region has the DNA TGTGCCAGCAGCCCTACAGGGGGCACTAACTATGGCTACACCTTC.

The chain joins TRBV13 to TRBJ2-1; 10 bases map to TRBD2. V trimming: 4 bases; J trimming: 10 bases; junction bases outside the gene matches: 16. CDR3 length equals 17 residues. Germline loops: CDR1 PRHDT, CDR2 FYEKMQ (reference sequence). The CDR3, as DNA: TGTGCCAGCAGCTCGCGAGGTAAGACTAGCGGGCCCGAGGAGCAGTTCTTC. Translation gives CASSSRGKTSGPEEQFF.

The chain employs TRBV18 and TRBJ1-5; TRBD1 matches at 9 bases. CDR1 is KGHSH, CDR2 LQKENI, per germline. Trimming took 4 bases from V and 6 from J; bases not matched to a gene: 7. This CDR3 is built from 15 residues. CDR3 region: CASSQGQGGFQPQHF. The CDR3, as DNA: TGTGCCAGCTCACAGGGACAGGGCGGTTTTCAGCCCCAGCATTTT. The complete variable domain, with remaining parts taken from reference TRBV18 and TRBJ1-5, reads NAGVMQNPRHLVRRRGQEARLRCSPMKGHSHVYWYRQLPEEGLKFMVYLQKENIIDESGMPKERFSAEFPKEGPSILRIQQVVRGDSAAYFCASSQGQGGFQPQHFGDGTRLSIL.

This chain uses TRBV3-1 (or the pseudogene TRBV3-2) with TRBJ2-3, with a possible D match to TRBD2 (5 bases). The CDR3 contains 17 residues. The germline V gene encodes CDR1 LGHDT and CDR2 YNNKEL (reference sequence). V was trimmed by 0 bases and J by 2 bases, leaving 15 bases between them. DNA of the CDR3: TGTGCCAGCAGCCAAGATATCGGCGGGTCCGTCACAGATACGCAGTATTTT. The encoded protein is CASSQDIGGSVTDTQYF.

The rearrangement uses TRBV19 and TRBJ1-2, with no clear D. This CDR3 comprises 13 residues. V was clipped by 1 base and J by 3 bases, with 6 bases between them. Per the germline V gene, CDR1 is LNHDA and CDR2 is SQIVND (reference sequence). The CDR3 loop reads CASSIGEDYGYTF. The CDR3 DNA is TGTGCCAGTAGTATAGGGGAGGACTATGGCTACACCTTC.

The V gene is TRBV2, the J gene TRBJ1-3; a possible D gene is TRBD1 (5 bases). In germline, CDR1 is SNHLY, CDR2 FYNNEI. V was clipped by 2 bases and J by 2 bases, with 10 bases between them. This CDR3 spans 15 amino acids. This chain's CDR3 is CASSESGDAGNTIYF. The CDR3 DNA reads TGTGCCAGCAGTGAATCGGGGGATGCTGGAAACACCATATATTTT.

This clone was seen a single time. The chain carries TRBV5-8 and TRBJ2-2, with 7 nucleotides matching TRBD1. The CDR3 spans 15 residues. V dropped 3 bases and J dropped 2; count of bases not matched to a gene: 4. The V gene's germline CDR1 is SGHTS and CDR2 YDEGEE. The CDR3 coding sequence is TGTGCCAGCAGCTCACGGGACAGAAACACCGGGGAGCTGTTTTTT. Translation: CASSSRDRNTGELFF. Drawing the rest from reference TRBV5-8 and TRBJ2-2, the complete variable domain is EAGVTQSPTHLIKTRGQQATLRCSPISGHTSVYWYQQALGLGLQFLLWYDEGEERNRGNFPPRFSGRQFPNYSSELNVNALELEDSALYLCASSSRDRNTGELFFGEGSRLTVL.

V usage is TRBV5-1 and J usage is TRBJ2-1, with 9 positions matching TRBD2. Germline CDR1 reads SGHRS; CDR2 reads YFSETQ. The CDR3 loop spans 14 amino acids. The J segment lost 10 bases and the V segment lost 3 bases, leaving 8 bases of the junction unmatched. CDR3 coding DNA: TGCGCCAGCAGCTCGGGACTAGCCTCGGCCGAGCAGTTCTTC. Its translation is CASSSGLASAEQFF.

The chain joins TRBV5-8 to TRBJ2-2; tentatively, D is TRBD1 (7 bases). Trimming cost V 9 bases and J 4 bases, with 13 bases left between them. This CDR3 has 13 residues. CDR1 is SGHTS, CDR2 YDEGEE, per germline. CDR3 DNA sequence: TGTGCCAACACCCAGGGGGGCACCGGGGAGCTGTTTTTT. Amino acid sequence: CANTQGGTGELFF. Supplemented by reference TRBV5-8 and TRBJ2-2, the full variable domain reads EAGVTQSPTHLIKTRGQQATLRCSPISGHTSVYWYQQALGLGLQFLLWYDEGEERNRGNFPPRFSGRQFPNYSSELNVNALELEDSALYLCANTQGGTGELFFGEGSRLTVL.

CDR3 residues: CASSLGDSDTGGQFF. Here the CDR3 DNA reads TGTGCCAGCAGCTTAGGGGATTCGGACACGGGGGGGCAGTTCTTC. The chain couples TRBV11-2 to TRBJ2-1; the match to TRBD2 covers 7 bases. Germline CDR1 SGHAT, CDR2 FQNNGV. V was clipped by 1 base and J by 12 bases; unmatched bases: 12. The CDR3 loop spans 15 amino acids.

This chain uses TRBV18 with TRBJ2-3, with TRBD1 matching over 7 bases. The CDR3 spans 19 residues. CDR1 KGHSH and CDR2 LQKENI come from the germline V gene. The junction had 16 bases not matched to a gene; V was cut back by 4 bases and J by 0 bases. The DNA of the CDR3 is TGTGCCAGCTCACTTTATACTACAGGGGACGGATACAGCACAGATACGCAGTATTTT. Translated: CASSLYTTGDGYSTDTQYF.

The genes are TRBV7-9 and TRBJ2-5; 9 bases are shared with TRBD2. This CDR3 comprises 13 residues. Germline CDR1 is SEHNR and CDR2 is FQNEAQ (reference sequence). J lost 6 bases, V lost 4 bases, and 3 bases had no gene match. Here the CDR3 reads CASSSPSGKTQYF. The DNA of the CDR3 is TGTGCCAGCAGCTCGCCTAGCGGGAAGACCCAGTACTTC.

The V and J genes are TRBV19 and TRBJ1-1; D may be TRBD1 (5 bases). CDR1 is LNHDA and CDR2 is SQIVND in the germline V gene (reference sequence). The V end lost 8 bases, the J end lost 2 bases, and 15 bases lay between the germline ends. The CDR3 spans 14 residues. The CDR3 loop reads CASGRGGKNTEAFF. CDR3 coding DNA: TGTGCCAGTGGAAGGGGAGGAAAAAACACTGAAGCTTTCTTT. The whole variable domain, remainder taken from reference TRBV19 and TRBJ1-1, is DGGITQSPKYLFRKEGQNVTLSCEQNLNHDAMYWYRQDPGQGLRLIYYSQIVNDFQKGDIAEGYSVSREKKESFPLTVTSAQKNPTAFYLCASGRGGKNTEAFFGQGTRLTVV.

The chain joins TRBV7-6 to TRBJ1-1; D is possibly TRBD1 (5 bases). V lost 5 bases and J lost 3, with 13 bases in between. The CDR3 is 14 residues long. The germline CDR1 and CDR2 sequences are SGHVS and FNYEAQ. In DNA, the CDR3 is TGTGCCAGCAGCCCCCGGCGGGGACACACTGAAGCTTTCTTT. Its protein is CASSPRRGHTEAFF. The full variable domain, rest sourced from reference TRBV7-6 and TRBJ1-1, is GAGVSQSPRYKVTKRGQDVALRCDPISGHVSLYWYRQALGQGPEFLTYFNYEAQQDKSGLPNDRFSAERPEGSISTLTIQRTEQRDSAMYRCASSPRRGHTEAFFGQGTRLTVV.

The chain carries TRBV18 and TRBJ2-7; a weak D match, TRBD2 (5 bases). Trimming stripped 3 bases from V and 2 bases from J, with 14 bases between. Germline assignment: CDR1 KGHSH and CDR2 LQKENI. This CDR3 is 15 amino acids long. The CDR3 spells CASSPNRESPYEQYF. In DNA form, the CDR3 reads TGTGCCAGCTCACCTAACCGGGAATCTCCCTACGAGCAGTACTTC.

The CDR3 loop is CASSLDPEQPQHF. CDR3 DNA: TGTGCCAGCAGCTTAGATCCAGAACAGCCCCAGCATTTT. The genes are TRBV11-2 and TRBJ1-5; no reliable D call. There are 13 residues in the CDR3. Looked up from germline, CDR1 is SGHAT and CDR2 is FQNNGV. The V gene lost 0 bases and the J gene lost 7 bases, with 7 bases spanning the gap.